Following are 29 T cell receptor beta chains from one sample sequenced in a study of blood T cell repertoires in COVID-19. Sequenced by immunoSEQ multiplex PCR; TCRdb stores in-frame clones only, minus some. The sample lists 250,000 to 350,000 clones; roughly 90% were seen once. The sequencing input was PBMCs or T cells enriched from blood (not recorded which). These receptors were obtained from a woman under 40 who had recovered from COVID-19.

The chain uses TRBV6-1 and TRBJ1-2; 7 bases are shared with TRBD1. The germline CDR1 and CDR2 sequences are MNHNS and SASEGT. The V gene end was trimmed by 1 base and the J gene end by 0 bases; junction bases not matched to a gene: 5. CDR3 length equals 16 residues. The CDR3: CASSEGDRQPNYGYTF. Written as DNA, the CDR3 is TGTGCCAGCAGTGAAGGGGACAGACAACCTAACTATGGCTACACCTTC.

This chain joins TRBV7-6 and TRBJ2-7, with a tentative D call TRBD1 (5 bases). V lost 1 base, J lost 0 bases, and 7 bases lay in between. CDR3 length equals 14 residues. Looked up from germline, CDR1 is SGHVS and CDR2 is FNYEAQ. CDR3 in amino acids: CASSLVRDSYEQYF. DNA for the CDR3: TGTGCCAGCAGCTTAGTCAGGGACTCCTACGAGCAGTACTTC.

This chain links TRBV28 with TRBJ2-3; the match to TRBD1 covers 8 bases. V gave up 7 bases and J gave up 3 bases; unmatched junction bases: 12. Germline V gene lookup returns CDR1 MDHEN and CDR2 SYDVKM. This CDR3 is built from 16 residues. CDR3 residues: CASTNSRGLWTDTQYF. The CDR3 DNA follows: TGTGCCAGCACTAATAGCAGGGGGCTGTGGACAGATACGCAGTATTTT.

The rearrangement links TRBV13 to TRBJ2-7; 7 nucleotides agree with TRBD2. The CDR3 length is 14 residues. Losses at the gene ends were 0 bases for V and 2 bases for J; bases not matched to a gene: 1. Per the germline V gene, CDR1 is PRHDT and CDR2 is FYEKMQ (reference sequence). The CDR3 here is CASSLGRETYEQYF. The CDR3, as DNA: TGTGCCAGCAGCTTAGGGCGGGAGACCTACGAGCAGTACTTC.

This clone was detected only once. This chain connects TRBV28 to TRBJ1-6; TRBD1 might be the D (6 bases). The V and J ends lost 4 bases and 7 bases respectively, with 17 bases between them. The CDR3 covers 16 residues. The germline V gene encodes CDR1 MDHEN and CDR2 SYDVKM. CDR3 DNA sequence: TGTGCCAGCAGTTCCCCTATTACAGGGATGAATTCACCCCTCCACTTT. Translating it yields CASSSPITGMNSPLHF.

The gene calls are TRBV28 and TRBJ2-3; possibly TRBD2 for D (5 bases). The CDR3 runs to 14 residues. Germline CDR1 MDHEN, CDR2 SYDVKM. Trimming pared 2 bases from V and 0 bases from J, leaving 6 bases between. The DNA for the CDR3 is TGTGCCAGCAGTTTAAGGACTAGCACAGATACGCAGTATTTT. Amino acid sequence: CASSLRTSTDTQYF.

The chain is built from TRBV9 and TRBJ2-5, with 14 bases aligning to TRBD2. The CDR3 consists of 15 residues. The V gene end was trimmed by 4 bases and the J gene end by 4 bases; junction bases not matched to a gene: 3. From germline, CDR1 is SGDLS and CDR2 YYNGEE. CDR3 region: CASSLTSGRGETQYF. In DNA form, the CDR3 reads TGTGCCAGCAGCTTGACTAGCGGGAGGGGAGAGACCCAGTACTTC.

With respect to this clone: The junction shows a germline mismatch at one end, possibly a read error. This chain uses TRBV7-9 with TRBJ1-2; no clear D. The length of the CDR3 is 12 residues. Germline V gene data show CDR1 as SEHNR and CDR2 as FQNEAQ (reference sequence). The CDR3 bases are TGTGCCAGCAGCTTACCAGCGCCGACTTCAGACTTC. This sequence encodes CASSLPAPTSDF.

The chain recombines TRBV19 with TRBJ1-1, with D unresolved. The length of the CDR3 is 12 residues. Looked up from germline, CDR1 is LNHDA and CDR2 is SQIVND (reference sequence). The V and J ends lost 2 bases and 11 bases respectively, with 12 bases between them. CDR3 amino acids: CASSIQSEKAFF. CDR3 sequence (DNA): TGTGCCAGTAGTATACAATCGGAGAAGGCTTTCTTT. Based on the CDR3 plus reference TRBV19 and TRBJ1-1, the full variable domain is DGGITQSPKYLFRKEGQNVTLSCEQNLNHDAMYWYRQDPGQGLRLIYYSQIVNDFQKGDIAEGYSVSREKKESFPLTVTSAQKNPTAFYLCASSIQSEKAFFGQGTRLTVV.

The chain links TRBV19 to TRBJ2-2; D is perhaps TRBD1 (5 bases). The CDR3 contains 17 residues. Germline V CDR1 and CDR2: LNHDA, SQIVND (reference sequence). Trimming shortened V by 1 base and J by 1 base, and 13 bases separated the two germline ends. This CDR3 is CASSIGNRNWNTGELFF. The DNA for the CDR3 is TGTGCCAGTAGTATAGGAAACAGGAATTGGAACACCGGGGAGCTGTTTTTT.

The chain couples TRBV7-2 to TRBJ2-7, with 9 bases matching TRBD1. Germline trimming cut 5 bases from V and 5 bases from J; bases unmatched to any gene: 10. This CDR3 comprises 15 residues. CDR1 and CDR2 from the germline V gene are SGHTA and FQGNSA. CDR3 protein: CASSQGGQGSNEQYF. CDR3 nucleotide sequence: TGTGCCAGCAGCCAAGGGGGACAGGGATCCAACGAGCAGTACTTC.

The chain is built from TRBV18 and TRBJ2-3; no clear D. This CDR3 has 13 amino acids. Trimming stripped 2 bases from V and 3 bases from J, with 6 bases between. Germline CDR1 is KGHSH and CDR2 is LQKENI. The CDR3 DNA reads as TGTGCCAGCTCACCATACGCGACAGATACGCAGTATTTT. It codes for CASSPYATDTQYF.

The chain employs TRBV18 and TRBJ2-1; possible D gene TRBD1, 5 bases. CDR3 length: 14 residues. Per germline, CDR1 KGHSH and CDR2 LQKENI. Deletions cut 1 base from V and 7 bases from J, with 11 bases between. In nucleotides, the CDR3 is TGTGCCAGCTCACCACTCGACAGCTCTAATGAGCAGTTCTTC. Translation gives CASSPLDSSNEQFF.

The chain has TRBV7-2 and TRBJ2-7; the match to TRBD2 covers 11 bases. The CDR3 length is 14 residues. Germline CDR1 and CDR2: SGHTA and FQGNSA. Trimming at V came to 5 bases and at J to 5 bases, leaving 5 bases not matched to a gene. The CDR3 region has the DNA TGTGCCAGCAGCGTTAGCGGGGGGGTAGACGAGCAGTACTTC. This translates into CASSVSGGVDEQYF.

This rearrangement joins TRBV12-5 to TRBJ2-3; 8 nucleotides match TRBD1. The germline V gene encodes CDR1 LGHNT and CDR2 FRNRAP. V trimming: 7 bases; J trimming: 5 bases; junction bases outside the gene matches: 11. The CDR3 has 15 residues. This CDR3 is CASAYNRGERDTQYF. In nucleotides, the CDR3 is TGTGCTAGTGCCTATAACAGGGGGGAAAGAGATACGCAGTATTTT.

This clone showed up just a few times. The V gene is TRBV7-3, the J gene TRBJ2-5; 7 nucleotides line up with TRBD2. This CDR3 contains 14 residues. Germline CDR1 reads SGHTA; CDR2 reads FQGTGA. J gave up 4 bases and V 2 bases, and 4 bases lay outside the gene matches. The DNA for the CDR3 is TGTGCCAGCAGCTTAGGCGGGGGTGGAGAGACCCAGTACTTC. Its protein is CASSLGGGGETQYF.

This clone was found once. V usage is TRBV3-1 (or the pseudogene TRBV3-2) and J usage is TRBJ1-1; TRBD1 is a possible D gene (6 bases). Trimming left V 8 bases short and J 8 bases short, with 15 bases between. The CDR3 loop spans 12 amino acids. Germline assignment: CDR1 LGHDT and CDR2 YNNKEL (reference sequence). The CDR3 spells CASGTGPREAFF. In DNA form, the CDR3 reads TGTGCCAGCGGCACAGGGCCACGGGAAGCTTTCTTT.

The genes are TRBV7-9 and TRBJ1-2; a possible D gene is TRBD1 (5 bases). Germline CDR1 is SEHNR and CDR2 is FQNEAQ (reference sequence). V gave up 5 bases and J gave up 4 bases, with 14 bases separating them. CDR3 length: 14 residues. CDR3 DNA sequence: TGTGCCAGCAGCCCCCACCAGGGCCTCTATGGCTACACCTTC. It translates to CASSPHQGLYGYTF.

This CDR3 is CASSLVRGGLIGYGYTF. As DNA, the CDR3 is TGTGCCAGCAGCTTAGTGCGGGGGGGCCTGATAGGCTATGGCTACACCTTC. This sequence joins TRBV11-3 and TRBJ1-2; perhaps TRBD1 as D (6 bases). Trimming removed 1 base from V and 4 bases from J, with 19 bases in between. CDR3 length: 17 amino acids. From germline, CDR1 is SGHNT and CDR2 YENEEA. The full variable domain, with the rest looked up from reference TRBV11-3 and TRBJ1-2, is EAGVVQSPRYKIIEKKQPVAFWCNPISGHNTLYWYLQNLGQGPELLIRYENEEAVDDSQLPKDRFSAERLKGVDSTLKIQPAELGDSAVYLCASSLVRGGLIGYGYTFGSGTRLTVV.

The chain uses TRBV4-2 and TRBJ1-5, with TRBD1 matching over 10 bases. This CDR3 is 16 amino acids long. V lost 0 bases and J lost 2; bases outside the gene matches: 1. Per germline, CDR1 LGHNA and CDR2 YNFKEQ. DNA of the CDR3: TGTGCCAGCAGCCAAGAGACAGGGGGCGGCAATCAGCCCCAGCATTTT. Its translation is CASSQETGGGNQPQHF.

The chain links TRBV7-6 to TRBJ2-7; D perhaps matches TRBD1 (5 bases). Germline loops: CDR1 SGHVS, CDR2 FNYEAQ. V was trimmed by 1 base and J by 2 bases, leaving 9 bases between them. The CDR3 extends over 14 amino acids. The CDR3 region is CASSLEGNAYEQYF. In DNA form, the CDR3 reads TGTGCCAGCAGCTTAGAGGGGAACGCCTACGAGCAGTACTTC.

The chain carries TRBV7-2 and TRBJ2-3, with D possibly TRBD1 on 6 matching bases. The germline V gene has CDR1 SGHTA and CDR2 FQGNSA. This CDR3 contains 14 residues. The germline V and J ends were trimmed by 3 bases and 3 bases, with 10 bases remaining between them. The CDR3, as DNA: TGTGCCAGCAGCTTTCAGGGGCAAACAGATACGCAGTATTTT. Its translation: CASSFQGQTDTQYF.

The chain is built from TRBV10-2 and TRBJ2-1, with TRBD1 identical over 9 bases. The V and J ends lost 6 bases and 3 bases, in that order; junction bases with no gene match: 6. This CDR3 is 15 amino acids long. The V gene's germline CDR1 is WSHSY and CDR2 SAAADI. The CDR3 region has the DNA TGCGCCAGCAGCGGGACAGGGTTGCGCTACAATGAGCAGTTCTTC. Its translation is CASSGTGLRYNEQFF.

The chain links TRBV4-3 to TRBJ2-1; D uncertain. This CDR3 spans 13 amino acids. Germline values: CDR1 LGHNA, CDR2 YSLEER. With 1 base removed from V and 4 bases from J, the gap between germline ends came to 5 bases. CDR3 region: CASSQGIYNEQFF. The CDR3 nucleotides are TGCGCCAGCAGCCAAGGTATTTACAATGAGCAGTTCTTC.

This chain links TRBV29-1 with TRBJ2-1, with D possibly matching TRBD1 (5 bases). The germline V gene encodes CDR1 SQVTM and CDR2 ANQGSEA. The CDR3 is made up of 15 amino acids. V was clipped by 3 bases and J by 0 bases, with 12 bases between them. CDR3 sequence: CSVEGGQTSYNEQFF. The CDR3 coding sequence is TGCAGCGTTGAGGGCGGACAAACCTCCTACAATGAGCAGTTCTTC.

The gene calls are TRBV28 and TRBJ2-2; D is possibly TRBD1 (6 bases). Germline V CDR1 and CDR2: MDHEN, SYDVKM. V lost 4 bases and J lost 2, with 8 bases in between. The CDR3 length is 14 residues. The CDR3 loop is CASSSGQNTGELFF. The CDR3 DNA follows: TGTGCCAGCAGTTCGGGACAAAACACCGGGGAGCTGTTTTTT.

This clone was observed once. The genes are TRBV25-1 and TRBJ1-6; D is perhaps TRBD1 (6 bases). The CDR3 contains 12 residues. CDR1 and CDR2 from the germline V gene are MGHDK and SYGVNS. V was shortened by 4 bases and J by 10 bases, with 8 bases between the two germline ends. The CDR3: CASSGGRSPLHF. The CDR3 bases are TGTGCCAGCAGTGGGGGGCGATCACCCCTCCACTTT. The variable domain in full, with the rest retrieved from reference TRBV25-1 and TRBJ1-6, is EADIYQTPRYLVIGTGKKITLECSQTMGHDKMYWYQQDPGMELHLIHYSYGVNSTEKGDLSSESTVSRIRTEHFPLTLESARPSHTSQYLCASSGGRSPLHFGNGTRLTVT.

The CDR3 DNA follows: TGTGCCAGCAGCCAAGGCGGGGCCGGGGGTGAATACGAGCAGTACTTC. Its protein is CASSQGGAGGEYEQYF. The rearrangement uses TRBV14 and TRBJ2-7, with D possibly being TRBD2 (6 bases). The V end was cut by 1 base, the J end by 4 bases, with 17 bases between. Germline CDR1 is SGHDN and CDR2 is FVKESK. CDR3 length: 16 residues.

The chain joins TRBV4-2 to TRBJ1-1, with a tentative D call TRBD1 (5 bases). The CDR3 runs to 14 residues. Trimming removed 2 bases from V and 1 base from J, with 8 bases in between. The germline V gene has CDR1 LGHNA and CDR2 YNFKEQ. CDR3 sequence (DNA): TGTGCCAGCAGCCAATCCGACAGGAACACTGAAGCTTTCTTT. This gives the protein CASSQSDRNTEAFF.